What follows is one T cell receptor beta chain and its context. Measured with immunoSEQ multiplex PCR; TCRdb has only the in-frame clones, and not every one. The repertoire holds about 60,000 clones, with more than 85% as singletons. This sample stems from a study of technical replicates of blood from several donors. V shed 2 bases and J shed 3 bases, with 22 bases lying between them. Per germline, CDR1 SGHVS and CDR2 FNYEAQ. This CDR3 is 18 amino acids long. This TCR was sampled from a human donor in good health. Some clones in this sample may be carry-over from other donors' samples. What was sequenced was PBMCs. The chain employs TRBV7-6 and TRBJ1-2; maybe TRBD1 (5 bases). CDR3 loop: CASSLYAFLGPGDYGYTF. Written as DNA, the CDR3 is TGTGCCAGCAGCTTATACGCTTTTTTGGGGCCAGGAGACTATGGCTACACCTTC. Full variable domain (rest looked up from reference TRBV7-6 and TRBJ1-2): GAGVSQSPRYKVTKRGQDVALRCDPISGHVSLYWYRQALGQGPEFLTYFNYEAQQDKSGLPNDRFSAERPEGSISTLTIQRTEQRDSAMYRCASSLYAFLGPGDYGYTFGSGTRLTVV.